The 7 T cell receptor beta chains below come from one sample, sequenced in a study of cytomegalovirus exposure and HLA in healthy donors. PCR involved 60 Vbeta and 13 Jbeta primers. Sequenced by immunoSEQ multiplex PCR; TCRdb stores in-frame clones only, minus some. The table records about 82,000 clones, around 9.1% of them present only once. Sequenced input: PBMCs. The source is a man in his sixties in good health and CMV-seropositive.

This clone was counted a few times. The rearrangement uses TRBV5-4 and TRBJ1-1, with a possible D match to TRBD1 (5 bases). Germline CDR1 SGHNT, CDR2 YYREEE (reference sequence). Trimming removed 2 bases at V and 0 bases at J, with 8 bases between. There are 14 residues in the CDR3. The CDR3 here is CASSLTGLNTEAFF. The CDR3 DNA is TGTGCCAGCAGCTTAACAGGCCTGAACACTGAAGCTTTCTTT.

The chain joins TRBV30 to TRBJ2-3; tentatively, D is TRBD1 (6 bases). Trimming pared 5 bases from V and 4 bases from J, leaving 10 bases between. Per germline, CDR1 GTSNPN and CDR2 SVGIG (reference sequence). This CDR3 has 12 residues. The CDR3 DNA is TGTGCCTGGGGACAGACCCCAGATACGCAGTATTTT. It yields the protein CAWGQTPDTQYF.

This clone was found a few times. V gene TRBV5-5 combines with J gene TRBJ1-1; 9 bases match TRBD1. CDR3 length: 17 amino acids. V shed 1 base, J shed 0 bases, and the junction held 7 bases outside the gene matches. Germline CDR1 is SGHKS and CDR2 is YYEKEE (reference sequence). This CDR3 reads CASSLSRDRAMNTEAFF. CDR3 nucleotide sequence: TGTGCCAGCAGCTTGTCCCGGGACAGGGCCATGAACACTGAAGCTTTCTTT.

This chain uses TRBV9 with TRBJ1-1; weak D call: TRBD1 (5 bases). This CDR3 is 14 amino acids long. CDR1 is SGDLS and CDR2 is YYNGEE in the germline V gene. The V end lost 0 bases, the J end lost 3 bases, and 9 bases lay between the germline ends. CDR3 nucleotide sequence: TGTGCCAGCAGCGTAGACGTGACAGACACTGAAGCTTTCTTT. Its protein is CASSVDVTDTEAFF.

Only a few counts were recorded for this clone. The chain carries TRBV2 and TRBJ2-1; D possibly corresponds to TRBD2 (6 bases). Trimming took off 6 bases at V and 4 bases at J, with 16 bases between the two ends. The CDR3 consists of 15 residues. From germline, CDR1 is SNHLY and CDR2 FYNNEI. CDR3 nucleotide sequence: TGTGCCAGCAGACCAAGCACTAGCCCGTACAATGAGCAGTTCTTC. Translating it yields CASRPSTSPYNEQFF.

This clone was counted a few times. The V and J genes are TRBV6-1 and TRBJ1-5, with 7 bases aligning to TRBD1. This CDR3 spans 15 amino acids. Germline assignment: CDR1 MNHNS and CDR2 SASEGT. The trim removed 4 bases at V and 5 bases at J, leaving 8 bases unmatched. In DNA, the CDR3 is TGTGCCAGCAGTGGGGTACGACAGGGCTATCAGCCCCAGCATTTT. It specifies CASSGVRQGYQPQHF.

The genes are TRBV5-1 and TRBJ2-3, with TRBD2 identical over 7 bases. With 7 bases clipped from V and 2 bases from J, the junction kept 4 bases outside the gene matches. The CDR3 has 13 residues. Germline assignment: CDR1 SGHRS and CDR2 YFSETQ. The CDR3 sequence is CASRSGVTDTQYF. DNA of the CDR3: TGCGCCAGCCGAAGCGGGGTCACAGATACGCAGTATTTT. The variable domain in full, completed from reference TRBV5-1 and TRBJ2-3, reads KAGVTQTPRYLIKTRGQQVTLSCSPISGHRSVSWYQQTPGQGLQFLFEYFSETQRNKGNFPGRFSGRQFSNSRSEMNVSTLELGDSALYLCASRSGVTDTQYFGPGTRLTVL.